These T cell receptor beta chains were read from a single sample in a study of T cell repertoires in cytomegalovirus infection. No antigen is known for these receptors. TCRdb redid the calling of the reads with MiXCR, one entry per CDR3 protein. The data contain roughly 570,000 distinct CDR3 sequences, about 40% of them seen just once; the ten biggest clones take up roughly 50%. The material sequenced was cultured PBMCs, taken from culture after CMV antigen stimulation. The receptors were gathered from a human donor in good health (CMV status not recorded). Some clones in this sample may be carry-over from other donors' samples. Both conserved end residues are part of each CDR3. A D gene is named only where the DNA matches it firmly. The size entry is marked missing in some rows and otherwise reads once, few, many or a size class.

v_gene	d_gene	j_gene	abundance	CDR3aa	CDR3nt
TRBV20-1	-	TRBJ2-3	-	CSASIISTDTQYF	TGCAGTGCTAGCATTATTAGCACAGATACGCAGTATTTT
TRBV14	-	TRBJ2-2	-	CASSQGVKVNTGELFF	TGTGCCAGCAGCCAAGGAGTCAAAGTGAACACCGGGGAGCTGTTTTTT
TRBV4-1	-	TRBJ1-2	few	CASSQDRRLGYTF	TGCGCCAGCAGCCAAGATCGCAGGTTAGGCTACACCTTC
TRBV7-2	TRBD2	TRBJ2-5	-	CASSPRGVDETQYF	TGTGCCAGCAGCCCCCGGGGGGTCGATGAGACCCAGTACTTC
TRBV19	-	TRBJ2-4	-	CATGPGLAKNIQYF	TGTGCCACCGGTCCAGGATTGGCCAAAAACATTCAGTACTTC
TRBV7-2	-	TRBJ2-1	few	CASRPPGAGYNEQFF	TGTGCCAGCAGACCCCCGGGGGCTGGTTACAATGAGCAGTTCTTC
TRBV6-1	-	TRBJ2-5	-	CASSEVKETQYF	TGTGCCAGCAGTGAAGTAAAGGAGACCCAGTACTTC
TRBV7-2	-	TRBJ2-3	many	CASSLAGLSTDTQYF	TGTGCCAGCAGCTTAGCGGGCCTTAGCACAGATACGCAGTATTTT
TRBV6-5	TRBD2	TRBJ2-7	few	CASSSREAGGSYEQYF	TGTGCCAGCAGCTCCAGGGAAGCGGGAGGCTCCTACGAGCAGTACTTC
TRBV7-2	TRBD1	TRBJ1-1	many	CASSLDRENTEAFF	TGTGCCAGCAGCTTGGACAGGGAGAACACTGAAGCTTTCTTT
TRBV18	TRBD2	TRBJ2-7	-	CASSPFGAGGNEQYF	TGTGCCAGCTCACCGTTTGGGGCGGGAGGGAACGAGCAGTACTTC
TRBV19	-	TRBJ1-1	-	CASSIVQGTNTEAFF	TGTGCCAGTAGTATAGTTCAGGGGACGAACACTGAAGCTTTCTTT
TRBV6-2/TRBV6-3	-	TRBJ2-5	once	CASSTRDGRETQYF	TGTGCCAGCAGCACCCGGGATGGCCGGGAGACCCAGTACTTC
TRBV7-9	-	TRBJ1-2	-	CASSPRRSNYGYTF	TGTGCCAGCAGCCCCCGGAGATCAAACTATGGCTACACCTTC
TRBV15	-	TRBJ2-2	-	CATSRETANTGELFF	TGTGCCACCAGCAGAGAAACAGCGAACACCGGGGAGCTGTTTTTT
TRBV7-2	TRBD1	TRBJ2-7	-	CASSRDSLEQYF	TGTGCCAGCAGCCGGGACAGTCTCGAGCAGTACTTC
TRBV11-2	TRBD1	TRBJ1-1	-	CASSLVGQGLATEAFF	TGTGCCAGCAGCTTAGTGGGACAGGGATTGGCCACTGAAGCTTTCTTT
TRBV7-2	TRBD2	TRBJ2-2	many	CASSLRGTGELFF	TGTGCCAGCAGCTTGCGGGGGACCGGGGAGCTGTTTTTT
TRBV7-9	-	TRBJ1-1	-	CASSPTGRRTEAFF	TGTGCCAGCAGCCCAACAGGGCGGAGGACTGAAGCTTTCTTT
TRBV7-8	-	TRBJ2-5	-	CASSLVLGQQETQYF	TGTGCCAGCAGCTTAGTCCTGGGCCAGCAAGAGACCCAGTACTTC
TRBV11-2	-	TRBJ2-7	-	CASSLVLAGGSYEQYF	TGTGCCAGCAGCTTAGTCCTAGCAGGGGGGTCCTACGAGCAGTACTTC
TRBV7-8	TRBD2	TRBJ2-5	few	CASSFRARLAGGQETQYF	TGTGCCAGCAGCTTCCGAGCCCGACTAGCGGGGGGCCAAGAGACCCAGTACTTC
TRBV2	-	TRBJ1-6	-	CASRGYIGNSPLHF	TGTGCCAGCAGGGGATATATAGGGAATTCACCCCTCCACTTT
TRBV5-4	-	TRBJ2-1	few	CASSLRLSYEQFF	TGTGCCAGCAGCTTGCGCTTAAGTTATGAGCAGTTCTTC
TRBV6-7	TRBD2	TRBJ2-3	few	CASIREGDTQYF	TGTGCCAGCATCCGGGAGGGAGATACGCAGTATTTT
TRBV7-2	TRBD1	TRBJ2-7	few	CASSLEGAGEQYF	TGTGCCAGCAGCCTCGAGGGGGCCGGCGAGCAGTACTTC
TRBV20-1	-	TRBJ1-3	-	CSARLGAYSGNTIYF	TGCAGTGCTAGATTAGGCGCATACTCTGGAAACACCATATATTTT
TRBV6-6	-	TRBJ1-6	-	CASSYSSNGSPLHF	TGTGCCAGCAGTTACTCGAGTAACGGGTCACCCCTCCACTTT
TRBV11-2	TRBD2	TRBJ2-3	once	CASSHSPLAGRTDTQYF	TGTGCCAGCAGCCACTCCCCACTAGCGGGAAGGACAGATACGCAGTATTTT
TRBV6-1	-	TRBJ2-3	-	CASSVSLFSDTQYF	TGTGCCAGCAGTGTCTCCTTATTCTCAGATACGCAGTATTTT
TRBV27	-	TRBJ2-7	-	CASSFDRLSSYEQYF	TGTGCCAGCAGTTTTGACAGGCTAAGCTCCTACGAGCAGTACTTC
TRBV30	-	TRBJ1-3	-	CAWRGGSNSGNTIYF	TGTGCCTGGAGAGGTGGAAGTAACTCTGGAAACACCATATATTTT
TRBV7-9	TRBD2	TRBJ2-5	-	CASSLVGGGGVETQYF	TGTGCCAGCAGCTTAGTCGGTGGCGGGGGGGTCGAGACCCAGTACTTC
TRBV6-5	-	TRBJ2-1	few	CASSSPPFVSYNEQFF	TGTGCCAGCAGTTCCCCCCCTTTTGTCTCCTACAATGAGCAGTTCTTC
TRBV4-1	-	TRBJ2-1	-	CASSQTPTNSYNEQFF	TGCGCCAGCAGCCAAACGCCGACGAACTCCTACAATGAGCAGTTCTTC
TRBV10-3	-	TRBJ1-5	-	CATASDPNQPQHF	TGTGCCACCGCGTCTGACCCTAATCAGCCCCAGCATTTT
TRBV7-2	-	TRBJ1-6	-	CASSLFQRNSPLHF	TGTGCCAGCAGCTTATTCCAGAGGAATTCACCCCTCCACTTT
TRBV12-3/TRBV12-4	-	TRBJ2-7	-	CASSLHLGEQYF	TGTGCCAGCAGCCTCCATCTCGGCGAGCAGTACTTC
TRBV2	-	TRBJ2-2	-	CASREIRGAGELFF	TGTGCCAGCAGGGAAATTAGAGGGGCCGGGGAGCTGTTTTTT
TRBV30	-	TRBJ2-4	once	CAWRRREGEFSKNIQYF	TGTGCCTGGAGACGTAGGGAGGGGGAGTTTTCCAAAAACATTCAGTACTTC
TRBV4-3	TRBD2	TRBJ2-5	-	CASSHDMGGETQYF	TGCGCCAGCAGCCACGATATGGGGGGGGAGACCCAGTACTTC
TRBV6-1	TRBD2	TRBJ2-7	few	CASLRGEVGEQYF	TGTGCCAGCCTTCGGGGGGAGGTTGGCGAGCAGTACTTC
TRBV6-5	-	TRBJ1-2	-	CASSYSSFYGYTF	TGTGCCAGCAGTTACTCGAGTTTCTATGGCTACACCTTC
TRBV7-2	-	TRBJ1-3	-	CASSLALPEAGNTIYF	TGTGCCAGCAGCTTAGCACTACCTGAAGCTGGAAACACCATATATTTT
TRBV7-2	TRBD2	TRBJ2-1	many	CASSLGGTSFYNEQFF	TGTGCCAGCAGCTTAGGGGGGACTAGCTTCTACAATGAGCAGTTCTTC
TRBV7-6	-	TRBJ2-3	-	CASSLRGELVPDTQYF	TGTGCCAGCAGCCTTAGGGGGGAATTAGTCCCAGATACGCAGTATTTT
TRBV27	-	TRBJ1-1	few	CASRPGLLSEAFF	TGTGCCAGCAGGCCAGGGCTCCTCTCTGAAGCTTTCTTT
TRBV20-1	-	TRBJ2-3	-	CSARATDTQYF	TGCAGTGCTAGGGCCACAGATACGCAGTATTTT
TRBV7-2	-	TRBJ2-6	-	CASSRKGTSGANVLTF	TGTGCCAGCAGTAGGAAGGGGACCTCTGGGGCCAACGTCCTGACTTTC